The clone carrying this T cell receptor beta chain showed up many times. The sample is drawn from a study of HIV-infected patients and healthy controls. TCRdb reprocessed the 5' RACE reads via MiXCR and lists one record per CDR3 protein. The sample holds some 70,000 distinct CDR3 sequences, about 19% seen once. The ends were cut back, 6 bases at V and 5 bases at J, with 5 bases in the middle. There are 11 residues in the CDR3. Germline lookup yields CDR1 SNHLY and CDR2 FYNNEI. The TCR comes from a human donor in good health. The chain recombines TRBV2 with TRBJ2-1; D uncertain. Sequences were obtained from CD4+ T cells from blood. In nucleotides, the CDR3 is TGTGCCAGCAGACAAAACAATGAGCAGTTCTTC. Translated, it gives CASRQNNEQFF.